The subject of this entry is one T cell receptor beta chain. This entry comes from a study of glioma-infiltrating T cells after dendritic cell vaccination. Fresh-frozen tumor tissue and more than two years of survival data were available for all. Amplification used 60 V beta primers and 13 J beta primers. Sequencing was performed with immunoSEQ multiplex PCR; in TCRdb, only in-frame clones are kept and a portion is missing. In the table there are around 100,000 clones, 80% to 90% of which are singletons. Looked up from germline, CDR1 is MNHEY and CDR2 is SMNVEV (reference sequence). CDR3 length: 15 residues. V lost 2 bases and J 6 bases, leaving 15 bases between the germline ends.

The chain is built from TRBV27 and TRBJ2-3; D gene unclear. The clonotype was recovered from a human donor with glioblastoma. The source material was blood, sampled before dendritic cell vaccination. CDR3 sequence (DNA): TGTGCCAGCAGTTTAGAATGGGCCAAAACGGATACGCAGTATTTT. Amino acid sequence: CASSLEWAKTDTQYF.